This T cell receptor beta chain was captured in a study of cytomegalovirus exposure and HLA in healthy donors. About the research overall: Researchers found that approximately 77% of over 350 genotyped donors fell within the Caucasian-associated ancestry cluster.

V gave up 0 bases and J gave up 8 bases; unmatched junction bases: 22. The CDR3 has 19 residues. CDR1 SGHDT and CDR2 YYEEEE come from the germline V gene. PCR amplification relied on 60 Vbeta primers (plus 13 Jbeta primers). Under the authors' procedure: Approximately 73 million unique TCR beta chains, roughly 10 million shared, were counted in a later analysis. Method: immunoSEQ multiplex PCR; TCRdb's copy keeps in-frame clones and lacks some. The DNA was the basis for D and trimming; V, J and clone size are from that table. The sample lists 100,000 to 150,000 clones, roughly 84% occurring once. Broader study findings: Researchers reportedly found TCR beta sequences accurately predicted most subjects' HLA-A and HLA-B alleles. Reports described diagnosis of cytomegalovirus status by the classifier as highly specific and sensitive.

On this clone: Its target is not known.

The specimen sequenced was PBMCs. The genes are TRBV5-6 and TRBJ1-2; TRBD1 matches 7 bases. The source of this sequence is a boy aged 5-17 years in good health and CMV-seronegative. CDR3 sequence reads: CASSLAQGDSLILWEGYTF. As DNA, the CDR3 is TGTGCCAGCAGCTTGGCGCAAGGGGACAGCTTGATTCTATGGGAAGGCTACACCTTC.